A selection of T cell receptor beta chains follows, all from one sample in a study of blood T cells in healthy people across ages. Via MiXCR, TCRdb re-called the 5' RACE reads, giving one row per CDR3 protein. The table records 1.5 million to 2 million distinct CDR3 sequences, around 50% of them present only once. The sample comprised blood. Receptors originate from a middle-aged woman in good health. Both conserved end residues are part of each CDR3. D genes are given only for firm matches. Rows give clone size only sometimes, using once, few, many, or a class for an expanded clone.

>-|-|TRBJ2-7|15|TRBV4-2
TGTGCCAGCAGCCTCGAGATTTGGCCTTGGCACGAGCAGTACTTC
CASSLEIWPWHEQYF
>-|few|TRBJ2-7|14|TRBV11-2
TGTGCCAGCAGCTTGTTTGGGCAACTCCACGAGCAGTACTTC
CASSLFGQLHEQYF
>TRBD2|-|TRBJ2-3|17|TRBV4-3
TGCGCCAGCAGCCAAGTCATAGCGGGGGGCCTCACAGATACGCAGTATTTT
CASSQVIAGGLTDTQYF
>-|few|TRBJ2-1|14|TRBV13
TGTGCCAGCAGCATCTGGGGGATATACAATGAGCAGTTCTTC
CASSIWGIYNEQFF
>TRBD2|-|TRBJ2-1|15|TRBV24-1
TGTGCCACCAGTGACACTAGCGGGGACTTCAATGAGCAGTTCTTC
CATSDTSGDFNEQFF
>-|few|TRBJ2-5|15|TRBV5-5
TGTGCCAGCAGCTTATCGGGGCCCGGGCAAGAGACCCAGTACTTC
CASSLSGPGQETQYF
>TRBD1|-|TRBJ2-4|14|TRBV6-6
TGTGCCAGCAGTTATAAATCTGGACAGGGGGAAGGGTACTTC
CASSYKSGQGEGYF
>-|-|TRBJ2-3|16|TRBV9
TGTGCCAGCAGCGCCCACAGGGAATCGAGCACAGATACGCAGTATTTT
CASSAHRESSTDTQYF
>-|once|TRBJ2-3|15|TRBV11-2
TGTGCCAGCAGCCAAGGGACTCTTCCCACAGATACGCAGTATTTT
CASSQGTLPTDTQYF
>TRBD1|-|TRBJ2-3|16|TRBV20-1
TGCAGTGCTGTTGAACAGGGGGCAAGACGGGCAGATACGCAGTATTTT
CSAVEQGARRADTQYF
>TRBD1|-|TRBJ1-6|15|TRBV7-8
TGTGCCAGCAGCCCAGGGACAGGGGATAATTCACCCCTCCACTTT
CASSPGTGDNSPLHF
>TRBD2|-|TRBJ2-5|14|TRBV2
TGTGCCAGCCGTCGGGGTAGCGGGGAAGAGACCCAGTACTTC
CASRRGSGEETQYF
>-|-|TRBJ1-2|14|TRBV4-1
TGCGCCAGCAGCCAAGTGGCCCATGGCTATGGCTACACCTTC
CASSQVAHGYGYTF
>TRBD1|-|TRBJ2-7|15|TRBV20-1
TGCAGTGCCGCTCGGGGGACAGGGGGAGGCTACGAGCAGTACTTC
CSAARGTGGGYEQYF
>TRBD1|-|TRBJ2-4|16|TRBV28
TGTGCCAGCAGTAAATTACAGGGGATGGCCAAAAACATTCAGTACTTC
CASSKLQGMAKNIQYF
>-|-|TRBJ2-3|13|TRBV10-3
TGTGCCATCAGGACAGCGGTCTCAGATACGCAGTATTTT
CAIRTAVSDTQYF
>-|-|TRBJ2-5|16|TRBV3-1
TGTGCCAGCAGCCAAGTCATGTCTGATCAGCCAGGGACCCAGTACTTC
CASSQVMSDQPGTQYF
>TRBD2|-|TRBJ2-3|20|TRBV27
TGTGCCAGCAGTCCCTTAGCGATCAGGGCTAGCGGGCCCCTCACAGATACGCAGTATTTT
CASSPLAIRASGPLTDTQYF
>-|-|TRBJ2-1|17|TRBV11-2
TGTGCCAGCAGCTTGGCAGGAACGGCGTCTCCCAACCGGGAGCAGTTCTTC
CASSLAGTASPNREQFF
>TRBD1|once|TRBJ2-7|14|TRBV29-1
TGCAGCGTTGGGGGACAGCCCCTATCCTACGAGCAGTACTTC
CSVGGQPLSYEQYF
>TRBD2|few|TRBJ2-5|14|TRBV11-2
TGTGCCAGCAGCAATACCAGCGGGGGGGCAACCCAGTACTTC
CASSNTSGGATQYF
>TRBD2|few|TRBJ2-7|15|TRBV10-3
TGTGCCATCAGTGAGATTGAGGGACTAGCGATCGAGCAGTACTTC
CAISEIEGLAIEQYF
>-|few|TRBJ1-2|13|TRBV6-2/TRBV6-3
TGTGCCAGCAGTTACGAGGGCTTGGATGGCTACACCTTC
CASSYEGLDGYTF
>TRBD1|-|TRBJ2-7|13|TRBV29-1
TGCAGCGTTGTAGGGGGCACTACCTACGAGCAGTACTTC
CSVVGGTTYEQYF